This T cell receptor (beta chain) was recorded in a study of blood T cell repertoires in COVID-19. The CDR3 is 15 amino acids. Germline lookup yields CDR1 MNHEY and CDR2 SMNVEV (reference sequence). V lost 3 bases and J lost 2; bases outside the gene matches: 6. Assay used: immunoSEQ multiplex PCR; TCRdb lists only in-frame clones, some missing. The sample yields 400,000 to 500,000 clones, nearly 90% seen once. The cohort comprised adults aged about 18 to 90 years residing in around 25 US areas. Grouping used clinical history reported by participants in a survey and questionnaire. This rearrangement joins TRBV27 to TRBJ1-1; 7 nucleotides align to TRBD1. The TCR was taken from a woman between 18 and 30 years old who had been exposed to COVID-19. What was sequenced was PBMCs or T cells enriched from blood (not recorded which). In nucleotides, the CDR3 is TGTGCCAGCAGTTTGGGTAGACAGGGAAACACTGAAGCTTTCTTT. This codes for CASSLGRQGNTEAFF.